The 18 T cell receptor beta chains presented below share a single source sample, sequenced in a study of T cells after somatic rescue of genetic block. Repertoires were generated with immunoSEQ multiplex PCR, while TCRdb's copy carries only in-frame clones and drops some. The table shows approximately 70,000 clones, with approximately 90% occurring only once. The sequenced sample was peripheral blood mononuclear cells (PBMCs). These receptor sequences come from a man in his thirties or forties.

The chain uses TRBV6-1 and TRBJ2-2, with TRBD2 identical over 14 bases. V shed 10 bases, J shed 7 bases, and the junction held 8 bases outside the gene matches. The CDR3 has 15 residues. Germline-derived CDR1 and CDR2 are MNHNS and SASEGT. The CDR3 reads CATTTSGGAVGELFF. DNA for the CDR3: TGTGCCACCACGACTAGCGGGGGGGCTGTCGGGGAGCTGTTTTTT.

The rearrangement joins TRBV27 to TRBJ2-4; no firm D call. The CDR3 is made up of 15 amino acids. With 4 bases removed from V and 0 bases from J, the gap between germline ends came to 10 bases. Germline V gene lookup returns CDR1 MNHEY and CDR2 SMNVEV (reference sequence). The CDR3 sequence: CASSSPTLAKNIQYF. The CDR3 region has the DNA TGTGCCAGCAGTTCCCCCACCCTAGCCAAAAACATTCAGTACTTC.

The genes are TRBV7-2 and TRBJ2-5; 7 nucleotides agree with TRBD2. CDR1 is SGHTA and CDR2 is FQGNSA in the germline V gene. This CDR3 is built from 13 residues. Trimming at V came to 5 bases and at J to 7 bases, leaving 7 bases not matched to a gene. The CDR3, as DNA: TGTGCCAGCAGCCCCCAACGCGGGGGGACCCAGTACTTC. This codes for CASSPQRGGTQYF.

This chain joins TRBV28 and TRBJ1-6; TRBD1 might be the D (5 bases). The V and J ends lost 6 bases and 7 bases respectively, with 13 bases between them. The CDR3 length is 14 residues. Germline loops: CDR1 MDHEN, CDR2 SYDVKM. The CDR3: CASRTAPANSPLHF. The CDR3 DNA sequence: TGTGCCAGCAGGACAGCTCCCGCAAATTCACCCCTCCACTTT.

V and J are TRBV14 and TRBJ2-1; 7 bases are shared with TRBD1. This CDR3 region has 13 residues. V gave up 6 bases and J gave up 10 bases; unmatched junction bases: 9. CDR1 SGHDN and CDR2 FVKESK come from the germline V gene. The CDR3 reads CASSRQGFVEQFF. The CDR3 DNA reads as TGTGCCAGCAGTCGACAGGGATTCGTCGAGCAGTTCTTC.

The chain is built from TRBV20-1 and TRBJ2-7, with D hard to call. Per the germline V gene, CDR1 is DFQATT and CDR2 is SNEGSKA (reference sequence). The CDR3 consists of 11 residues. V was cut by 1 base and J by 4 bases, with 5 bases left in between. The CDR3 nucleotides are TGCAGTGCTAGAGTCCCGTACGAGCAGTACTTC. This sequence encodes CSARVPYEQYF.

This clone appeared once. V is TRBV19 and J is TRBJ1-3, with D perhaps matching TRBD1 (5 bases). The CDR3 covers 16 residues. V lost 4 bases to trimming and J lost 4 bases, with 17 bases between them. Germline CDR1 is LNHDA and CDR2 is SQIVND (reference sequence). The CDR3: CASSTPETRAGNTIYF. The CDR3, as DNA: TGTGCCAGTAGTACTCCCGAAACCAGGGCCGGAAACACCATATATTTT.

The chain joins TRBV7-9 to TRBJ2-5; D is undetermined. Per germline, CDR1 SEHNR and CDR2 FQNEAQ (reference sequence). The CDR3 has 13 amino acids. V shed 1 base and J shed 2 bases, with 5 bases lying between them. The CDR3 DNA reads TGTGCCAGCAGCTTAGTCGGGCAAGAGACCCAGTACTTC. This encodes CASSLVGQETQYF.

This rearrangement joins TRBV19 to TRBJ2-1; the match to TRBD2 covers 11 bases. Germline V lookup: CDR1 LNHDA, CDR2 SQIVND (reference sequence). The V segment lost 3 bases and the J segment 7 bases; nucleotides outside the gene matches: 5. This CDR3 comprises 15 residues. The CDR3 nucleotides read TGTGCCAGTAGTATGGGTAGCGGGGGGGCAAATGAGCAGTTCTTC. Encoded protein: CASSMGSGGANEQFF.

This clone was recorded only once. V gene TRBV11-2 combines with J gene TRBJ1-2, with a possible D match to TRBD1 (6 bases). CDR1 SGHAT and CDR2 FQNNGV come from the germline V gene. The V and J ends lost 6 bases and 3 bases respectively, with 20 bases between them. CDR3 length equals 16 residues. CDR3 sequence: CASSPPQGPGDYGYTF. Here the CDR3 DNA reads TGTGCCAGCAGTCCGCCACAGGGACCGGGAGACTATGGCTACACCTTC.

The chain employs TRBV27 and TRBJ2-3, with D perhaps TRBD2 (6 bases). CDR1 and CDR2 from the germline V gene are MNHEY and SMNVEV (reference sequence). The CDR3 has 16 amino acids. V was clipped by 2 bases and J by 3 bases, with 15 bases between them. Here the CDR3 reads CASSLRPAGLTDTQYF. The CDR3 nucleotides are TGTGCCAGCAGTTTACGCCCAGCGGGTTTAACAGATACGCAGTATTTT.

The chain employs TRBV5-6 and TRBJ2-3, with D unclear. This CDR3 spans 13 amino acids. Per germline, CDR1 SGHDT and CDR2 YYEEEE. The V gene lost 0 bases and the J gene lost 6 bases, with 8 bases spanning the gap. CDR3 protein: CASSLVAVDTQYF. DNA for the CDR3: TGTGCCAGCAGCTTGGTGGCGGTGGATACGCAGTATTTT.

This rearrangement joins TRBV21-1 to TRBJ1-5. TRBV21-1 is a pseudogene. The CDR3 length is 13 residues. The CDR3 is CASSKVGVQPQHF. In DNA form, the CDR3 reads TGTGCCAGCAGCAAAGTCGGTGTTCAGCCCCAGCATTTT.

The rearrangement joins TRBV5-1 to TRBJ2-2; D perhaps matches TRBD1 (5 bases). V was pared by 6 bases and J by 2 bases, with 8 bases between. The CDR3 is 13 amino acids. The germline V gene encodes CDR1 SGHRS and CDR2 YFSETQ. In DNA form, the CDR3 reads TGCGCCAGCAAGACAGAAAACACCGGGGAGCTGTTTTTT. Protein: CASKTENTGELFF. The full variable domain, with the rest looked up from reference TRBV5-1 and TRBJ2-2, is KAGVTQTPRYLIKTRGQQVTLSCSPISGHRSVSWYQQTPGQGLQFLFEYFSETQRNKGNFPGRFSGRQFSNSRSEMNVSTLELGDSALYLCASKTENTGELFFGEGSRLTVL.

This sequence joins TRBV5-1 and TRBJ2-7, with no clear D. The ends were cut back, 0 bases at V and 4 bases at J, with 5 bases in the middle. The germline CDR1 and CDR2 sequences are SGHRS and YFSETQ. The CDR3 runs to 12 residues. The DNA for the CDR3 is TGCGCCAGCAGCTTGGTGGGTTACGAGCAGTACTTC. Residues: CASSLVGYEQYF.

The chain uses TRBV12-1 and TRBJ1-5. TRBV12-1 constitutes a pseudogene. The CDR3 totals 15 residues. The DNA for the CDR3 is TGTGCCAGCAGCTTTGAGGGGCGGGGCAATCAGCCCCAGCATTTT. Translating it yields CASSFEGRGNQPQHF.

This clone was observed a handful of times. The chain carries TRBV2 and TRBJ1-2; unclear D gene. CDR1 is SNHLY and CDR2 is FYNNEI in the germline V gene. This CDR3 is built from 12 residues. Trimming took off 4 bases at V and 8 bases at J, with 11 bases between the two ends. The CDR3 protein is CASSVPVRGYTF. The CDR3, as DNA: TGTGCCAGCAGTGTACCGGTGCGGGGCTACACCTTC.

The V call is TRBV28, the J call TRBJ1-2; 9 nucleotides match TRBD1. CDR3 size: 15 residues. V lost 4 bases, J lost 8 bases, and 11 bases stayed unmatched. Per germline, CDR1 MDHEN and CDR2 SYDVKM. CDR3 sequence reads: CASSSRDRAFGGYTF. CDR3 coding DNA: TGTGCCAGCAGTTCCCGGGACAGGGCGTTCGGCGGCTACACCTTC.